Listed here are 21 T cell receptor beta chains from one sample, sequenced in a study of Ad26.COV2.S vaccination and SARS-CoV-2 variants. As to treatment: roughly 19 received Ad26.COV2.S at low or high dose, single or two shots; 5 received placebo; per-sample allocation not given. Sampling was done on day 63 after the first vaccine or placebo injection. The repertoire was sequenced with immunoSEQ multiplex PCR; TCRdb's copy has only in-frame clones and lacks some. In the table there are a few hundred thousand clones, 87% of which are singletons. The sequenced sample was peripheral blood, obtained in a trial of Ad26.COV2.S vaccine versus placebo. The receptors derive from a person aged 18-65 years who received the Ad26.COV2.S COVID-19 vaccine or a placebo.

CDR3 residues: CASRRSALRLGDTQYF. The CDR3 DNA reads as TGCGCCAGCAGACGAAGTGCCCTCCGCCTTGGGGATACGCAGTATTTT. This chain connects TRBV4-1 to TRBJ2-3; D unclear. The CDR3 loop spans 16 amino acids. V was shortened by 6 bases and J by 6 bases, with 22 bases between the two germline ends. The germline CDR1 and CDR2 sequences are MGHRA and YSYEKL.

The chain combines TRBV5-6 with TRBJ1-1; D ambiguous. The CDR3 is 15 residues long. V lost 2 bases and J lost 4, with 15 bases in between. In germline, CDR1 is SGHDT, CDR2 YYEEEE. CDR3 sequence (DNA): TGTGCCAGCAGCTTATGGGCAGCCCCTAGCACTGAAGCTTTCTTT. Its protein is CASSLWAAPSTEAFF.

This clone showed up just once. This chain joins TRBV5-5 and TRBJ1-6, with a tentative D call TRBD1 (5 bases). Germline assignment: CDR1 SGHKS and CDR2 YYEKEE (reference sequence). The CDR3 has 14 amino acids. Trimming pared 4 bases from V and 5 bases from J, leaving 10 bases between. The CDR3 bases are TGTGCCAGCAGCGCGGGACGGAATAATTCACCCCTCCACTTT. Its protein is CASSAGRNNSPLHF.

This chain connects TRBV14 to TRBJ1-1; TRBD1 is a possible D gene (6 bases). The V end lost 1 base, the J end lost 0 bases, and 12 bases lay between the germline ends. Germline V gene data show CDR1 as SGHDN and CDR2 as FVKESK. CDR3 length: 16 residues. CDR3: CASSQVRGLMNTEAFF. The CDR3 DNA reads TGTGCCAGCAGCCAAGTCAGGGGACTGATGAACACTGAAGCTTTCTTT.

This clone appeared once. The rearrangement uses TRBV19 and TRBJ2-3; 8 bases fit TRBD2. In germline, CDR1 is LNHDA, CDR2 SQIVND (reference sequence). The CDR3 consists of 14 residues. V shed 7 bases, J shed 1 base, and the junction held 4 bases outside the gene matches. DNA for the CDR3: TGTGCCAGTACCCCCGGGGGGGGCACAGATACGCAGTATTTT. Translating it yields CASTPGGGTDTQYF.

This clone was detected only a few times. The chain links TRBV30 to TRBJ1-5; D remains unclear. Trimming cost V 2 bases and J 7 bases, with 15 bases left between them. The CDR3 runs 14 residues. In germline, CDR1 is GTSNPN, CDR2 SVGIG (reference sequence). As DNA, the CDR3 is TGTGCCTGGAGTTATAGGGAGTATAGCCAGCCCCAGCATTTT. Its protein is CAWSYREYSQPQHF.

The rearrangement joins TRBV9 to TRBJ2-3; perhaps TRBD1 as D (6 bases). Germline lookup yields CDR1 SGDLS and CDR2 YYNGEE. The CDR3 runs to 14 residues. Trimming shortened V by 4 bases and J by 2 bases, and 11 bases separated the two germline ends. Here the CDR3 reads CASSIRQDTDTQYF. DNA for the CDR3: TGTGCCAGCAGCATTCGACAGGACACAGATACGCAGTATTTT.

The chain joins TRBV6-6 to TRBJ2-3; D uncertain. Germline-derived CDR1 and CDR2 are MNHNY and SVGAGI (reference sequence). Trimming took off 0 bases at V and 4 bases at J, with 5 bases between the two ends. CDR3 length: 13 amino acids. This chain's CDR3 is CASSYSKADTQYF. The CDR3 nucleotides read TGTGCCAGCAGTTACTCGAAGGCAGATACGCAGTATTTT.

The CDR3 protein is CAWSPRWDPGGYGYTF. CDR3 nucleotide sequence: TGTGCCTGGAGTCCACGTTGGGACCCGGGGGGGTATGGCTACACCTTC. The rearrangement uses TRBV30 and TRBJ1-2; D might be TRBD1 (5 bases). The ends were cut back, 2 bases at V and 5 bases at J, with 21 bases in the middle. Germline values: CDR1 GTSNPN, CDR2 SVGIG (reference sequence). This CDR3 has 16 residues.

The chain recombines TRBV9 with TRBJ1-2, with 8 bases aligning to TRBD1. The CDR3 is 15 amino acids. Germline V gene lookup returns CDR1 SGDLS and CDR2 YYNGEE. The junction had 12 bases not matched to a gene; V was cut back by 4 bases and J by 7 bases. This CDR3 reads CASSLMDRVNGGYTF. In nucleotides, the CDR3 is TGTGCCAGCAGCCTCATGGACAGGGTGAACGGTGGCTACACCTTC.

The chain carries TRBV21-1 and TRBJ1-1; the table's D call, TRBD1, was not checked against the DNA. TRBV21-1 counts as a pseudogene. This CDR3 has 15 amino acids. The CDR3 coding sequence is TGTGCCAGCAGCAAGATCCCAGGGTGGGGCACTGAAGCTTTCTTT. Translated: CASSKIPGWGTEAFF.

The rearrangement links TRBV12-3 or TRBV12-4 to TRBJ2-2, with D tentatively TRBD2 (6 bases). This CDR3 spans 12 amino acids. V dropped 4 bases and J dropped 7 bases, with 7 bases sitting between them. The CDR3 sequence: CASSYSGGELFF. For the CDR3, the DNA is TGTGCCAGCAGTTATAGCGGCGGGGAGCTGTTTTTT.

The chain couples TRBV5-5 to TRBJ2-2; 10 nucleotides agree with TRBD2. The CDR3 is 16 amino acids. Germline CDR1 SGHKS, CDR2 YYEKEE (reference sequence). V was clipped by 3 bases and J by 3 bases; unmatched bases: 5. As DNA, the CDR3 is TGTGCCAGCAGCTCAAGCGGGGGGGCAGACACCGGGGAGCTGTTTTTT. Protein sequence: CASSSSGGADTGELFF.

V usage is TRBV27 and J usage is TRBJ2-6, with D uncertain. The V gene lost 7 bases and the J gene lost 2 bases, with 6 bases spanning the gap. This CDR3 has 13 amino acids. Germline V lookup: CDR1 MNHEY, CDR2 SMNVEV (reference sequence). The CDR3: CASKDPGANVLTF. The CDR3 nucleotides are TGTGCCAGCAAGGACCCTGGGGCCAACGTCCTGACTTTC.

The rearrangement joins TRBV2 to TRBJ2-3, with D possibly matching TRBD1 (5 bases). Germline lookup yields CDR1 SNHLY and CDR2 FYNNEI. Trimming removed 11 bases at V and 2 bases at J, with 5 bases between. The CDR3 spans 10 residues. CDR3 sequence (DNA): TGTGCCGGGGCCACAGATACGCAGTATTTT. It yields the protein CAGATDTQYF.

This clone has only one observation. The chain combines TRBV12-3 or TRBV12-4 with TRBJ1-2; D is undetermined. The CDR3 consists of 13 residues. Trimming stripped 6 bases from V and 7 bases from J, with 15 bases between. The CDR3 sequence is CASSFSTVTGYTF. The DNA of the CDR3 is TGTGCCAGCAGCTTTTCGACCGTGACTGGCTACACCTTC.

This clone has only one observation. The chain joins TRBV19 to TRBJ2-5; unclear D gene. CDR1 is LNHDA and CDR2 is SQIVND in the germline V gene (reference sequence). The CDR3 is 12 residues long. Trimming took off 3 bases at V and 1 base at J, with 3 bases between the two ends. The CDR3 is CASSIPQETQYF. CDR3 coding DNA: TGTGCCAGTAGTATCCCCCAAGAGACCCAGTACTTC. Drawing the rest from reference TRBV19 and TRBJ2-5, the complete variable domain is DGGITQSPKYLFRKEGQNVTLSCEQNLNHDAMYWYRQDPGQGLRLIYYSQIVNDFQKGDIAEGYSVSREKKESFPLTVTSAQKNPTAFYLCASSIPQETQYFGPGTRLLVL.

The chain recombines TRBV4-3 with TRBJ2-7, with a possible D match to TRBD2 (6 bases). V shed 3 bases and J shed 6 bases, with 15 bases lying between them. Per germline, CDR1 LGHNA and CDR2 YSLEER. This CDR3 spans 14 amino acids. The CDR3, as DNA: TGCGCCAGCAGCCAGACTAGGGAATTGGGCGAGCAGTACTTC. Its translation is CASSQTRELGEQYF.

This clone was picked up one time. The chain is built from TRBV10-2 and TRBJ2-7, with 10 bases aligning to TRBD2. This CDR3 is 16 amino acids long. Trimming at V came to 4 bases and at J to 0 bases, leaving 6 bases not matched to a gene. The germline CDR1 and CDR2 sequences are WSHSY and SAAADI. CDR3 in DNA: TGCGCCAGCAGTGCAAGGACTAGCGGTGTCTCCTACGAGCAGTACGTC. Its translation is CASSARTSGVSYEQYV.

This clone was seen more than once but under ten times. The chain combines TRBV6-2 or TRBV6-3 with TRBJ1-2; D perhaps matches TRBD1 (6 bases). There are 15 residues in the CDR3. CDR1 and CDR2 (germline): MNHEY, SVGEGT. With 6 bases removed from V and 5 bases from J, the gap between germline ends came to 19 bases. CDR3 in DNA: TGTGCCAGCAGCCCCTCCCGGGGGCGGGCATATGGCTACACCTTC. It is translated as CASSPSRGRAYGYTF.

This sequence joins TRBV19 and TRBJ2-3; D may match TRBD1 or TRBD2 (6 bases each). The V gene lost 1 base and the J gene lost 4 bases, with 18 bases spanning the gap. The CDR3 covers 17 residues. Germline CDR1 and CDR2: LNHDA and SQIVND (reference sequence). The CDR3 coding sequence is TGTGCCAGTAGTATAGGAGGGGGGAAACCCTCCGCAGATACGCAGTATTTT. Encoded protein: CASSIGGGKPSADTQYF.